The source of this T cell receptor (beta chain) is a study of blood T cell repertoires in COVID-19. The germline gives CDR1 LGHNA, CDR2 YNFKEQ. The CDR3 has 19 residues. V lost 3 bases to trimming and J lost 1 base; unmatched junction nucleotides: 14. Participants spanned ages about 18 to 90 years and resided in 20 to 30 US areas. Profiled with immunoSEQ multiplex PCR; TCRdb holds only in-frame clones, not every one. The sample holds fewer than 350,000 clones, about 87% seen once. The chain uses TRBV4-2 and TRBJ1-5; 8 positions match TRBD1. This clonotype was obtained from a woman between 25 and 40 years old with acute COVID-19. Sequencing was carried out using PBMCs or T cells enriched from blood (not recorded which). The CDR3 sequence: CASSQTDGTGRGSNQPQHF. CDR3 in DNA: TGTGCCAGCAGCCAGACCGACGGGACAGGACGAGGGAGCAATCAGCCCCAGCATTTT.